These 17 T cell receptor beta chains originate from one sample sequenced in a study of blood T cell repertoires in COVID-19. The protocol was immunoSEQ multiplex PCR, while the TCRdb copy is restricted to in-frame clones and leaves out a portion. This table has over 150,000 clones, 70% to 90% appearing once. Material: peripheral blood. These receptors all come from a woman aged 80 or older with COVID-19, enrolled during active disease.

The rearrangement uses TRBV7-9 and TRBJ2-7; 9 positions match TRBD1. With V trimmed by 4 bases and J by 5 bases, 6 bases remained unmatched. CDR1 is SEHNR and CDR2 is FQNEAQ in the germline V gene (reference sequence). This CDR3 spans 14 amino acids. The CDR3 loop is CASSYYRGLNEQYF. For the CDR3, the DNA is TGTGCCAGCAGCTACTACAGGGGGCTAAACGAGCAGTACTTC.

This chain joins TRBV7-3 and TRBJ2-7; 7 nucleotides line up with TRBD2. This CDR3 is built from 13 residues. Germline trimming cut 5 bases from V and 7 bases from J; bases unmatched to any gene: 8. The germline V gene has CDR1 SGHTA and CDR2 FQGTGA. CDR3 in amino acids: CASSHTSVGEQYF. The CDR3 DNA reads TGTGCCAGCAGCCATACTAGCGTCGGGGAGCAGTACTTC. Full variable domain (rest looked up from reference TRBV7-3 and TRBJ2-7): GAGVSQTPSNKVTEKGKYVELRCDPISGHTALYWYRQSLGQGPEFLIYFQGTGAADDSGLPNDRFFAVRPEGSVSTLKIQRTERGDSAVYLCASSHTSVGEQYFGPGTRLTVT.

V gene TRBV19 combines with J gene TRBJ2-3, with TRBD1 identical over 7 bases. With V trimmed by 4 bases and J by 4 bases, 5 bases remained unmatched. The CDR3 is 14 amino acids. CDR1 LNHDA and CDR2 SQIVND come from the germline V gene (reference sequence). The CDR3 region has the DNA TGTGCCAGTAGTACGACAGGGCCGGCAGATACGCAGTATTTT. It encodes CASSTTGPADTQYF.

The chain is built from TRBV6-5 and TRBJ2-7; 8 bases align to TRBD1. With V trimmed by 6 bases and J by 2 bases, 6 bases remained unmatched. This CDR3 comprises 14 residues. Germline assignment: CDR1 MNHEY and CDR2 SVGAGI. CDR3 protein: CASRPDRGAYEQYF. The CDR3 nucleotides are TGTGCCAGCAGACCCGACAGGGGTGCCTACGAGCAGTACTTC.

CDR3 loop: CASSFGGARTGELFF. CDR3 in DNA: TGCGCCAGCAGCTTCGGGGGAGCGAGGACCGGGGAGCTGTTTTTT. The rearrangement uses TRBV5-1 and TRBJ2-2; tentatively, D is TRBD2 (6 bases). The CDR3 has 15 residues. Germline V CDR1 and CDR2: SGHRS, YFSETQ. The germline V and J ends were trimmed by 2 bases and 5 bases, with 13 bases remaining between them.

This chain connects TRBV19 to TRBJ2-3; weak D call: TRBD2 (6 bases). Germline CDR1 reads LNHDA; CDR2 reads SQIVND (reference sequence). The CDR3 sequence is 16 residues long. Trimming cost V 1 base and J 2 bases, with 13 bases left between them. In DNA, the CDR3 is TGTGCCAGTAGTATAGTAACCGGAGGGGTCACAGATACGCAGTATTTT. This translates into CASSIVTGGVTDTQYF.

This clone has a handful of counts. The gene calls are TRBV7-3 and TRBJ2-3; maybe TRBD1 (7 bases). V was pared by 8 bases and J by 3 bases, with 21 bases between. The CDR3 has 16 amino acids. Germline V gene lookup returns CDR1 SGHTA and CDR2 FQGTGA. Here the CDR3 DNA reads TGTGCCAGCCGCAGTGGGCGGAGGGGGCGAACAGATACGCAGTATTTT. This sequence encodes CASRSGRRGRTDTQYF.

The chain employs TRBV7-3 and TRBJ2-6; TRBD2 matches at 7 bases. The junction had 8 bases not matched to a gene; V was cut back by 5 bases and J by 1 base. The CDR3 extends over 17 amino acids. CDR1 is SGHTA, CDR2 FQGTGA, per germline. Here the CDR3 reads CASSPTGTNSGANVLTF. CDR3 bases: TGTGCCAGCAGCCCTACCGGGACTAATTCTGGGGCCAACGTCCTGACTTTC. The whole variable domain, remainder taken from reference TRBV7-3 and TRBJ2-6, is GAGVSQTPSNKVTEKGKYVELRCDPISGHTALYWYRQSLGQGPEFLIYFQGTGAADDSGLPNDRFFAVRPEGSVSTLKIQRTERGDSAVYLCASSPTGTNSGANVLTFGAGSRLTVL.

The sample holds one count of this clone. The chain has TRBV6-5 and TRBJ2-7; 8 nucleotides agree with TRBD1. The CDR3 loop spans 13 amino acids. The junction had 10 bases not matched to a gene; V was cut back by 6 bases and J by 9 bases. CDR1 and CDR2 (germline): MNHEY, SVGAGI. CDR3 region: CASRGTGDPRQYF. The DNA of the CDR3 is TGTGCCAGCAGGGGGACAGGCGATCCGAGGCAGTACTTC.

Here the CDR3 reads CSASLRPLHF. In DNA, the CDR3 is TGCAGTGCTAGCCTCAGGCCCCTCCACTTT. The rearrangement joins TRBV20-1 to TRBJ1-6; D uncertain. This CDR3 is built from 10 residues. Germline CDR1 reads DFQATT; CDR2 reads SNEGSKA (reference sequence). Trimming took off 3 bases at V and 13 bases at J, with 7 bases between the two ends.

This sequence joins TRBV18 and TRBJ1-4, with 9 positions matching TRBD1. The CDR3 totals 14 residues. Trimming at V came to 3 bases and at J to 8 bases, leaving 4 bases not matched to a gene. Germline CDR1 and CDR2: KGHSH and LQKENI. This chain's CDR3 is CASSPGTGKEKLFF. In nucleotides, the CDR3 is TGTGCCAGCTCACCGGGGACAGGGAAGGAAAAACTGTTTTTT.

The chain employs TRBV3-1 (or the pseudogene TRBV3-2) and TRBJ2-2, with 8 bases fitting TRBD2. V trimming: 1 base; J trimming: 0 bases; junction bases outside the gene matches: 7. CDR1 LGHDT and CDR2 YNNKEL come from the germline V gene (reference sequence). CDR3 length equals 18 residues. The CDR3 coding sequence is TGTGCCAGCAGCCAAGGGGGTGAACTAGCGGCGAACACCGGGGAGCTGTTTTTT. Its protein product is CASSQGGELAANTGELFF.

The chain has TRBV7-8 and TRBJ1-5; weak D call: TRBD1 (5 bases). This CDR3 is 13 amino acids long. The V gene's germline CDR1 is SGHVS and CDR2 FQNEAQ. V was cut by 5 bases and J by 4 bases, with 9 bases left in between. The CDR3 sequence is CASSQSGNQPQHF. The CDR3 region has the DNA TGTGCCAGCAGCCAGTCAGGGAATCAGCCCCAGCATTTT.

V gene TRBV7-6 combines with J gene TRBJ2-1; maybe TRBD1 (6 bases). This CDR3 spans 16 amino acids. Trimming left V 5 bases short and J 7 bases short, with 21 bases between. Germline V gene lookup returns CDR1 SGHVS and CDR2 FNYEAQ. The CDR3 spells CASSALQGGSGNEQFF. CDR3 nucleotides: TGTGCCAGCAGCGCTTTGCAAGGGGGTTCAGGGAATGAGCAGTTCTTC.

The chain recombines TRBV27 with TRBJ2-1, with D perhaps TRBD2 (5 bases). The CDR3 length is 16 residues. In germline, CDR1 is MNHEY, CDR2 SMNVEV (reference sequence). V lost 7 bases to trimming and J lost 2 bases, with 18 bases between them. Here the CDR3 DNA reads TGTGCCAGCAAGGCTGACACGAGCGGAGCCTACAATGAGCAGTTCTTC. Its protein is CASKADTSGAYNEQFF.

The chain links TRBV4-3 to TRBJ2-3; D might be TRBD2 (5 bases). The germline V and J ends were trimmed by 1 base and 2 bases, with 13 bases remaining between them. CDR3 size: 16 residues. The V gene's germline CDR1 is LGHNA and CDR2 YSLEER. The CDR3 is CASSQGGEGATDTQYF. DNA for the CDR3: TGCGCCAGCAGCCAAGGGGGAGAGGGAGCCACAGATACGCAGTATTTT.

The chain is built from TRBV24-1 and TRBJ2-1; D gene uncertain. V gave up 4 bases and J gave up 10 bases, with 7 bases separating them. Germline-derived CDR1 and CDR2 are KGHDR and SFDVKD. This CDR3 has 11 residues. The CDR3 sequence is CATSDPLEQFF. In DNA, the CDR3 is TGTGCCACCAGTGACCCCTTGGAGCAGTTCTTC.